This T cell receptor (beta chain) was identified during a study of cytomegalovirus exposure and HLA in healthy donors. General study results and limits: Several of the most significant clusters were apparently associated with common viral pathogens in a later analysis. Donors were assumed by presence/absence analyses to have roughly uniform sequencing depth. Productive rates of about 90% or about 30% were seen for most TCR beta V segments in an earlier analysis. Most TCR sequences were seen very rarely across donors, but some public TCRs occurred in many.

Only a few counts were recorded for this clone. The target antigen is unknown. The PCR was carried out with 60 Vbeta primers and 13 Jbeta primers. Clones were sequenced by immunoSEQ multiplex PCR, and TCRdb holds only the in-frame ones, with some missing. The table shows under 200,000 clones, with roughly 80% occurring only once. CDR1 and CDR2 (germline): SGHTS, YDEGEE. The CDR3 loop spans 17 amino acids. The V end was cut by 2 bases, the J end by 7 bases, with 22 bases between. The chain couples TRBV5-8 to TRBJ1-5; D remains ambiguous. Specimen: PBMCs. The clonotype originates from a boy younger than 10 in good health and CMV-seronegative. The CDR3 DNA reads TGTGCCAGCAGCTTCGAATTGCGGCAGTTTGCCGACCAGCCCCAGCATTTT. Amino acid sequence: CASSFELRQFADQPQHF.